One and the same sample provided the 16 T cell receptor beta chains below, sequenced in a study of regulatory T cells in long-lasting Graves disease (dated by TCRdb to 2020 to 2023). The protocol used for the library was multiplex PCR. The run used an Illumina HiSeq 4000. To build TCR beta libraries, CDR3 regions were amplified by Arm-PCR using iRepertoire HTBI primers. TCRdb cleaned the public reads at Q25 with fastp, built clones with MiXCR and kept in-frame beta chains. Each record represents a unique CDR3 protein, reported with the most common genes and DNA among its rows. The sample table shows roughly 610,000 distinct CDR3 sequences, and around 15% are seen once. The leading ten clones occupy about 20% of the sample. The time point label on this specimen signifies: newly diagnosed GD, antithyroid drugs for less than 3 months. For both TCR sequencing and RNA sequencing, RNA was extracted from PBMCs using TRIzol.

The same data also contributed to another study, on T cells in Graves' hyperthyroidism and ophthalmopathy.

The source was peripheral blood mononuclear cells (PBMCs), collected at new diagnosis, from a patient treated with antithyroid drugs. Receptors originate from a woman aged 25 to 45 with Graves disease. Donor details come from another sample of the same person, matched by shared clones.

The V call is TRBV6-1, the J call TRBJ2-7; 10 nucleotides align to TRBD2. V was clipped by 6 bases and J by 3 bases; unmatched bases: 8. Germline V CDR1 and CDR2: MNHNS, SASEGT. The CDR3 runs to 15 residues. The CDR3 loop reads CASRSSGGAHYEQYF. For the CDR3, the DNA is TGTGCCAGCAGGTCCAGCGGGGGGGCCCACTACGAGCAGTACTTC.

In this sample, this clonotype turned up a few times. The gene calls are TRBV6-2 or TRBV6-3 and TRBJ1-6; the D is unclear. Germline CDR1 is MNHEY and CDR2 is SVGEGT. This CDR3 spans 15 amino acids. V lost 5 bases and J 5 bases, leaving 13 bases between the germline ends. The DNA of the CDR3 is TGTGCCAGCAGTGACAAACAGATAAATAATTCACCCCTCCACTTT. Translating gives CASSDKQINNSPLHF.

The chain combines TRBV27 with TRBJ1-4; no firm D call. The CDR3 has 14 residues. From germline, CDR1 is MNHEY and CDR2 SMNVEV (reference sequence). V gave up 5 bases and J gave up 3 bases, with 10 bases separating them. CDR3 DNA: TGTGCCAGCAGTAATGGTGGAGCTAATGAAAAACTGTTTTTT. Amino acids: CASSNGGANEKLFF.

This clonotype appeared many times. The chain carries TRBV28 and TRBJ1-4; D gene uncertain. CDR3 length: 16 amino acids. The V and J ends lost 1 base and 6 bases respectively, with 15 bases between them. Germline V CDR1 and CDR2: MDHEN, SYDVKM. The chain's CDR3 is CASSLSFAPGHEKLFF. The CDR3 DNA is TGTGCCAGCAGTTTATCCTTTGCGCCTGGACATGAAAAACTGTTTTTT.

This clonotype was found many times. At one boundary the junction diverges from the germline segment, which might be a read error. J is TRBJ1-5 and V is TRBV12-3 or TRBV12-4; 9 bases agree with TRBD1. CDR3 length: 14 residues. CDR3 in amino acids: CASSLGDRDQPQHF. CDR3 nucleotides: TGTGCCAGCAGCTTAGGGGACAGGGATCAGCCCCAGCATTTT.

Many counts were recorded for this clonotype. V usage is TRBV28 and J usage is TRBJ2-1; 10 nucleotides align to TRBD2. This CDR3 comprises 15 residues. V gave up 6 bases and J gave up 5 bases; unmatched junction bases: 7. Germline lookup yields CDR1 MDHEN and CDR2 SYDVKM. The CDR3 here is CASSPLAGLNNEQFF. The CDR3 nucleotides read TGTGCCAGCAGCCCACTAGCGGGGCTCAACAATGAGCAGTTCTTC.

This clonotype was seen a few times. The genes are TRBV28 and TRBJ1-2, with a tentative D call TRBD1 (5 bases). From germline, CDR1 is MDHEN and CDR2 SYDVKM. V shed 3 bases and J shed 4 bases, with 15 bases lying between them. CDR3 length: 15 amino acids. In DNA, the CDR3 is TGTGCCAGCAGTTTCCTGGGGCGCGGAGGCTATGGCTACACCTTC. This sequence encodes CASSFLGRGGYGYTF.

This clonotype was seen ten or more times. DNA for the CDR3: TGTGCCAGCAGCTTAGGGCTGGGGGCGGACGAGCAGTACTTC. This codes for CASSLGLGADEQYF. The rearrangement joins TRBV7-9 to TRBJ2-7, with D possibly TRBD1 on 6 matching bases. The V end lost 1 base, the J end lost 5 bases, and 12 bases lay between the germline ends. Germline V gene sequence: CDR1 SEHNR, CDR2 FQNEAQ (reference sequence). The CDR3 covers 14 residues.

This clonotype was seen more than once but under ten times. One base away lies a much larger clone, so this may be a sequencing read error. The rearrangement uses TRBV11-2 and TRBJ1-2; a possible D gene is TRBD1 (5 bases). This CDR3 has 13 residues. The germline V gene has CDR1 SGHAT and CDR2 FQNNGV. This chain's CDR3 is CASSLLTDRGCTF. In DNA, the CDR3 is TGTGCCAGCAGCTTACTTACAGATAGGGGCTGCACCTTC.

The rearrangement uses TRBV20-1 and TRBJ2-3; tentative D call: TRBD2 (6 bases). This CDR3 comprises 14 residues. The germline V gene encodes CDR1 DFQATT and CDR2 SNEGSKA (reference sequence). V was pared by 6 bases and J by 0 bases, with 13 bases between. This CDR3 is CSARVSGSTDTQYF. The CDR3 region has the DNA TGCAGTGCCAGGGTCAGCGGGAGCACAGATACGCAGTATTTT.

At least ten counts were recorded for this clonotype. The chain combines TRBV7-6 with TRBJ2-3, with 10 bases that match TRBD2. This CDR3 has 15 amino acids. Trimming removed 4 bases from V and 4 bases from J; junction bases left unmatched: 5. Germline CDR1 and CDR2: SGHVS and FNYEAQ. As DNA, the CDR3 is TGTGCCAGCAGCTCGGGACTAGCGAACGCAGATACGCAGTATTTT. Amino acids: CASSSGLANADTQYF.

The rearrangement links TRBV30 to TRBJ1-5; D possibly corresponds to TRBD1 (6 bases). The CDR3 totals 15 residues. Germline-derived CDR1 and CDR2 are GTSNPN and SVGIG (reference sequence). V lost 3 bases and J 1 base, leaving 13 bases between the germline ends. CDR3 amino acids: CAWSRRGYSNQPQHF. CDR3 sequence (DNA): TGTGCCTGGAGCCGGAGGGGGTACAGCAATCAGCCCCAGCATTTT.

The chain recombines TRBV29-1 with TRBJ1-4; D gene unclear. Germline CDR1 and CDR2: SQVTM and ANQGSEA. The CDR3 is 12 amino acids. Trimming pared 4 bases from V and 8 bases from J, leaving 11 bases between. CDR3 coding DNA: TGCAGCGTTGGCGGGCTGAGGGAAAAACTGTTTTTT. It yields the protein CSVGGLREKLFF.

The sample holds many counts of this clonotype. This rearrangement joins TRBV10-3 to TRBJ1-2; TRBD1 aligns across 8 bases. CDR1 ENHRY and CDR2 SYGVKD come from the germline V gene. The CDR3 is made up of 15 amino acids. J was trimmed by 4 bases and V by 2 bases; bases with no gene match: 6. The CDR3 nucleotides are TGTGCCATCAGTGAGGGACAGGGTTTGTCCTATGGCTACACCTTC. Its protein is CAISEGQGLSYGYTF.

This clonotype was detected many times. The rearrangement links TRBV5-1 to TRBJ1-2, with 11 positions matching TRBD1. Germline values: CDR1 SGHRS, CDR2 YFSETQ. After removal of 4 bases from V and 1 base from J, the junction contained 6 bases not matched to a gene. CDR3 size: 16 residues. The DNA for the CDR3 is TGCGCCAGCAGCGCGGGACAGGGGGGCTATAACTATGGCTACACCTTC. Translating it yields CASSAGQGGYNYGYTF.

This clonotype is a singleton in its sample. This sequence joins TRBV19 and TRBJ2-2, with D maybe TRBD1 (6 bases). V dropped 1 base and J dropped 3 bases, with 9 bases sitting between them. The CDR3 covers 15 residues. CDR1 LNHDA and CDR2 SQIVND come from the germline V gene (reference sequence). The CDR3 DNA reads as TGTGCCAGTAGTATAGGACAGGCGTACACCGGGGAGCTGTTTTTT. This encodes CASSIGQAYTGELFF.